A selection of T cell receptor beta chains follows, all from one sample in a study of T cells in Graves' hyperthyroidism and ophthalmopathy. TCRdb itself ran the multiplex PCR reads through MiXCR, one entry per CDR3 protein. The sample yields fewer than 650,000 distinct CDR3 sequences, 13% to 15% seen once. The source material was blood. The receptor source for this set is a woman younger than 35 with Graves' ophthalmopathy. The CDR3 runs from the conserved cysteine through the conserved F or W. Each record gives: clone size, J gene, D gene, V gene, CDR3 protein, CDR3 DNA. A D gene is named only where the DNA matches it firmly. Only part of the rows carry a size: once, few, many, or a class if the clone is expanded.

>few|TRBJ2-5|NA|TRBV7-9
CASSASQGPQETQYF
TGTGCCAGCAGCGCCTCCCAGGGGCCCCAAGAGACCCAGTACTTC
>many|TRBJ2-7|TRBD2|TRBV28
CASKIGLAEAYEQYF
TGTGCCAGCAAAATCGGACTAGCGGAAGCCTACGAGCAGTACTTC
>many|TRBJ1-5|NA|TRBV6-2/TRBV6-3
CASSRFGGQPQHF
TGTGCCAGCAGCCGATTCGGGGGCCAGCCCCAGCATTTT
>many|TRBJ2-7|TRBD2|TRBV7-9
CASSLGGLVGEQYF
TGTGCCAGCAGCTTGGGGGGACTAGTCGGCGAGCAGTACTTC
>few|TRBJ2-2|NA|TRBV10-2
CAILRDLNTGELFF
TGCGCCATCCTCCGGGACTTAAACACCGGGGAGCTGTTTTTT
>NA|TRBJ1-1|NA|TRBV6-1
CASTHQNREEAFF
TGTGCCAGCACCCACCAAAACAGGGAAGAAGCTTTCTTT
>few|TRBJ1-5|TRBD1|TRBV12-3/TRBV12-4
CASRGGTDDSNQPQHF
TGTGCCAGCAGGGGTGGGACAGATGATAGCAATCAGCCCCAGCATTTT
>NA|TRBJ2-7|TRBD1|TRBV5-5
CASSKGTGVSSYEQYF
TGTGCCAGCAGCAAAGGGACAGGCGTGAGCTCCTACGAGCAGTACTTC
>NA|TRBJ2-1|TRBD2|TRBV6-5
CASSYGSGSWSYNEQFF
TGTGCCAGCAGTTACGGTAGCGGGAGTTGGTCGTACAATGAGCAGTTCTTC
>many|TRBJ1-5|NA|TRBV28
CASSMSGQPQHF
TGTGCCAGCAGTATGAGCGGTCAGCCCCAGCATTTT
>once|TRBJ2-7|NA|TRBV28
CASSLWPEALYEQYF
TGTGCCAGCAGTTTATGGCCAGAAGCACTCTACGAGCAATACTTC
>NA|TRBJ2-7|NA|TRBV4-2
CASSHSPASYEQYF
TGTGCCAGCAGCCATTCCCCCGCCTCCTACGAGCAGTACTTC
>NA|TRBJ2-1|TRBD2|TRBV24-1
CATSDVLRGRSHEQFF
TGTGCCACCAGTGATGTTCTGCGCGGGAGGTCCCATGAGCAGTTCTTC
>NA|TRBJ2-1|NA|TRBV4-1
CASGQGQNSYNEQFF
TGCGCCAGCGGCCAGGGGCAGAACTCCTACAATGAGCAGTTCTTC
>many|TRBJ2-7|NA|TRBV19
CASSMTLERAPYEQYF
TGTGCCAGTAGTATGACACTTGAGCGGGCGCCCTACGAGCAGTACTTC